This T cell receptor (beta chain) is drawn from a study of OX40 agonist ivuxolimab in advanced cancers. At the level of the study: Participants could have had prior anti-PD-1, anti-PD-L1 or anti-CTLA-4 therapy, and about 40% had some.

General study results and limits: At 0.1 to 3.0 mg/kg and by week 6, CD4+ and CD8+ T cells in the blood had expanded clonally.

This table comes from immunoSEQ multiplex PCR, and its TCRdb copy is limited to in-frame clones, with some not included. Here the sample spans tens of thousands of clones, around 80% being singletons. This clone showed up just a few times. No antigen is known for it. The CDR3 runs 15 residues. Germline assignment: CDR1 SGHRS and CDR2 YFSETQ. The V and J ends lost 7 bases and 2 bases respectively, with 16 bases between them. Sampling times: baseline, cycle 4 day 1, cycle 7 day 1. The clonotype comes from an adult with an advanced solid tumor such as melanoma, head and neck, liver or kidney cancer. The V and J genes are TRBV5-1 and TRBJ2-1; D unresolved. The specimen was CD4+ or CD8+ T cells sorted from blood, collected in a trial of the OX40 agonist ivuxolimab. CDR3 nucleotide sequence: TGCGCCAGCGCAGGTGGATTAGGAACCTACAATGAGCAGTTCTTC. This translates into CASAGGLGTYNEQFF.